This TCR beta chain was profiled in a study of T cells in Graves' hyperthyroidism and ophthalmopathy. Study-wide findings and caveats: Before onset, ophthalmopathy was predicted by the model a median about 6.2 months earlier. Stable hyperthyroidism and ophthalmopathy were separated using 13 V-J signatures. Blood also contained most expanded thyroid clonotypes above 0.001.

The PBMCs were sourced from fresh peripheral blood (around 10 ml). Researchers amplified the TCR beta CDR3 regions from RNA transcripts. The HTBI set primed first-round TCR CDR3 RT-PCR. TCRdb redid the calling of the multiplex PCR reads with MiXCR, one entry per CDR3 protein. The sample has about 350,000 distinct CDR3 sequences, 15% to 20% seen once. Notes on this clonotype: The antigen remains unidentified.

V shed 1 base and J shed 2 bases, with 9 bases lying between them. This CDR3 comprises 15 residues. Germline V gives CDR1 SGHDT, CDR2 YYEEEE. The TCR was taken from a middle-aged woman with Graves' ophthalmopathy. The specimen sequenced was blood. This chain connects TRBV5-6 to TRBJ2-2; D possibly uses TRBD1 or TRBD2 (6 bases each). This CDR3 reads CASSLRGVNTGELFF. CDR3 DNA sequence: TGTGCCAGCAGCTTGAGGGGGGTAAACACCGGGGAGCTGTTTTTT.